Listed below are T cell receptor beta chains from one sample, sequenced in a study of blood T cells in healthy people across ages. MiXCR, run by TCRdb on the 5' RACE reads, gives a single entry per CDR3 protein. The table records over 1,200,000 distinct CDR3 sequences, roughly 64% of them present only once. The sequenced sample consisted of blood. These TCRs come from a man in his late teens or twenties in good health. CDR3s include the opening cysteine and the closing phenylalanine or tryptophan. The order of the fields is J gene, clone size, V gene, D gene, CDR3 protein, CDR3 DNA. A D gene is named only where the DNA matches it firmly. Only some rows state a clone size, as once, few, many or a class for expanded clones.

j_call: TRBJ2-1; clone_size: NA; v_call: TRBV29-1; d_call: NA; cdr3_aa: CSVGARNEQFF; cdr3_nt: TGCAGCGTTGGAGCCCGGAATGAGCAGTTCTTC
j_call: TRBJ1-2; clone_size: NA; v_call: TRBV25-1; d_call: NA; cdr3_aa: CASSEFANSGYTF; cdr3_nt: TGTGCCAGCAGTGAATTCGCCAACTCCGGCTACACCTTC
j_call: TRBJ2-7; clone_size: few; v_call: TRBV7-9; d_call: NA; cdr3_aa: CASSSDGSSYEQYF; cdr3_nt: TGTGCCAGCAGCTCGGACGGGAGCTCCTACGAGCAGTACTTC
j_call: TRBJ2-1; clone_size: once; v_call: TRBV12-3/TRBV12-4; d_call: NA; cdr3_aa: CASSSGRRGLSYNEQFF; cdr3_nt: TGTGCCAGCAGTTCCGGCCGTCGGGGGCTTTCTTACAATGAGCAGTTCTTC
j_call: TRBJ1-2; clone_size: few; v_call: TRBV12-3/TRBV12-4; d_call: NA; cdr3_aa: CASSPGVVTSYGYTF; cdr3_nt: TGTGCCAGCAGTCCGGGGGTGGTAACGTCGTATGGCTACACCTTC
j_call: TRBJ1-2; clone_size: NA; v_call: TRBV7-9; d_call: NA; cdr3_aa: CASSLYSGGSNYGCTF; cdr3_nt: TGTGCCAGCAGCCTCTACTCGGGCGGCAGTAACTATGGCTGCACCTTC
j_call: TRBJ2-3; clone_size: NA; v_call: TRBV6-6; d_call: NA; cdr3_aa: CASSYSSRGSTDTQYF; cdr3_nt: TGTGCCAGCAGTTACTCGTCTAGGGGGAGCACAGATACGCAGTATTTT
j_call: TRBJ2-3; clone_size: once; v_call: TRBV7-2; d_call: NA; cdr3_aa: CASSYLGATDTQYF; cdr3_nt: TGTGCCAGCAGCTACCTCGGTGCCACAGATACGCAGTATTTT
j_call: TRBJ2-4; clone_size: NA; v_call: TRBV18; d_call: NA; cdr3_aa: CASSPQGGKNIQYF; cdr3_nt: TGTGCCAGCTCACCACAGGGGGGCAAAAACATTCAGTACTTC
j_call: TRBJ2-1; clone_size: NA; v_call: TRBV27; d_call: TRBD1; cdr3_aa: CASTIGTGPYNEQFF; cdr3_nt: TGTGCCAGCACGATCGGGACAGGGCCATACAATGAGCAGTTCTTC
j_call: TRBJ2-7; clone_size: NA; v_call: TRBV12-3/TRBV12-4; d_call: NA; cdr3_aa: CASSISGPLLAYEQYF; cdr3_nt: TGTGCCAGCAGTATCTCCGGGCCTCTTTTGGCCTACGAGCAGTACTTC
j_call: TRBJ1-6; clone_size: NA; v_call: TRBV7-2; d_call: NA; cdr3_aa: CASSLMRQSYNSPLHF; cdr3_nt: TGTGCCAGCAGCTTAATGCGACAGAGTTATAATTCACCCCTCCACTTT
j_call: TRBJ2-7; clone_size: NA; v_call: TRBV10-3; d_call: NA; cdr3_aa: CAISEGRSSYEQYF; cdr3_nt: TGTGCCATCAGTGAGGGACGGAGCTCCTACGAGCAGTACTTC
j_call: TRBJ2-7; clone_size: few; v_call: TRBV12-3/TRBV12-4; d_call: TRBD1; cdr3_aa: CASSQTDRAYYEQYF; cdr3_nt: TGTGCCAGCAGCCAGACGGACAGGGCCTACTACGAGCAGTACTTC
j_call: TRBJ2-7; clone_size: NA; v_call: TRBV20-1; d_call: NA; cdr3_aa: CSARPGAANEQYF; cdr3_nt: TGCAGTGCTAGACCGGGGGCCGCAAACGAGCAGTACTTC
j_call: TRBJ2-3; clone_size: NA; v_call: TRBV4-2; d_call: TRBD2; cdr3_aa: CASSQERRGLAGGITDTQYF; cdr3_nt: TGTGCCAGCAGCCAAGAGAGGCGAGGACTGGCGGGAGGAATCACAGATACGCAGTATTTT
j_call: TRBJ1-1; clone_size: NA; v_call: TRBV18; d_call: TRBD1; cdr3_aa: CASAPQGGTEAFF; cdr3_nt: TGTGCCAGCGCACCTCAGGGGGGCACTGAAGCTTTCTTT
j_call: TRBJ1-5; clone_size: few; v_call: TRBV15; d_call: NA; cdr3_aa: CATSRGLRSNQPQHF; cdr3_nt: TGTGCCACCAGCCGGGGCCTGCGTAGCAATCAGCCCCAGCATTTT
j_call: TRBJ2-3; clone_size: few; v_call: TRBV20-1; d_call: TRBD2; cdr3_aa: CSVRRGLAGYSDTQYF; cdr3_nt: TGCAGTGTTAGGAGGGGACTAGCGGGGTACTCAGATACGCAGTATTTT
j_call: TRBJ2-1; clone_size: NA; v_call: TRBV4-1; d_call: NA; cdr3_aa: CASSQDPTGYNEQFF; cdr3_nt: TGCGCCAGCAGCCAGGACCCGACCGGATACAATGAGCAGTTCTTC
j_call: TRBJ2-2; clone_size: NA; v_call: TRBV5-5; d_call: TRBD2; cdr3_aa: CASSVGLVSGELFF; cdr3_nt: TGTGCCAGCAGCGTAGGACTAGTGTCCGGGGAGCTGTTTTTT
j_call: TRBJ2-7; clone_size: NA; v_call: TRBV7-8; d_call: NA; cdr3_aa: CASSLVNQGPYEQYF; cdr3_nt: TGTGCCAGCAGCTTAGTTAATCAGGGACCTTACGAGCAGTACTTC
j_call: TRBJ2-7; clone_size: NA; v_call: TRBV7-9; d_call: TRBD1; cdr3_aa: CASSSLTGGGFHEQYF; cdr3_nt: TGTGCCAGCAGCTCCCTGACAGGGGGAGGTTTCCACGAGCAGTACTTC
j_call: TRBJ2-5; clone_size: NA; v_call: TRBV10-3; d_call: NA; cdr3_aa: CAIRALGHIGYF; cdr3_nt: TGTGCCATCAGAGCCTTGGGCCATATAGGGTACTTC
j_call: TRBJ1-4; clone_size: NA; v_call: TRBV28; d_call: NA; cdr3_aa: CASSLIGLDEKLFF; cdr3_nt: TGTGCCAGCAGTTTAATCGGGTTAGATGAAAAACTGTTTTTT
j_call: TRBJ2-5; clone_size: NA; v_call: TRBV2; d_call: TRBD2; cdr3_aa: CASRVTSGKETQYF; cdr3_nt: TGTGCCAGCAGGGTGACTAGCGGAAAAGAGACCCAGTACTTC
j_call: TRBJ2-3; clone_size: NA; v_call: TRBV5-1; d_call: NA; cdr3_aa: CASSLRGASPGDTQYF; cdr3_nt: TGCGCCAGCAGCTTGAGAGGGGCCTCCCCTGGGGATACGCAGTATTTT
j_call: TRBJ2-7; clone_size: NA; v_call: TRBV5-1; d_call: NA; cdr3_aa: CASSSRGRGYEQYF; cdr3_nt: TGCGCCAGCAGCTCCCGAGGAAGGGGATACGAGCAGTACTTC
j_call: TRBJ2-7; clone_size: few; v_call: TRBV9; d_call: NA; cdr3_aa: CASSVERSSYEQYF; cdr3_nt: TGTGCCAGCAGCGTAGAACGGAGCTCCTACGAGCAGTACTTC
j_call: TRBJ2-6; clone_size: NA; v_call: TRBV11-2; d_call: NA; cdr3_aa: CASSLGFFDSGANVLTF; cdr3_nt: TGTGCCAGCAGCTTAGGTTTTTTCGACTCTGGGGCCAACGTCCTGACTTTC
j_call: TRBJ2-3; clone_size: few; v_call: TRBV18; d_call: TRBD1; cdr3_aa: CASSPRAGTGSPDTQYF; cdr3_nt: TGTGCCAGCTCACCACGGGCCGGGACAGGGAGTCCAGATACGCAGTATTTT
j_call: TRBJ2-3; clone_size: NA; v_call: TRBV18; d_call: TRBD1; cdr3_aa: CASSPVGRDRYTDTQYF; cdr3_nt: TGTGCCAGCTCACCAGTGGGCCGGGACAGGTACACAGATACGCAGTATTTT
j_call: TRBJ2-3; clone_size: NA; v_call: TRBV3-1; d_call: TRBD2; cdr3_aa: CASSLGAGYTDTQYF; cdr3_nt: TGTGCCAGCAGCCTTGGAGCGGGGTACACAGATACGCAGTATTTT
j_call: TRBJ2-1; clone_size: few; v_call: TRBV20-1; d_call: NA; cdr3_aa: CSARDLSSSCSYNEQFF; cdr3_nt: TGCAGTGCTAGAGATCTATCGTCTAGCTGCTCCTACAATGAGCAGTTCTTC
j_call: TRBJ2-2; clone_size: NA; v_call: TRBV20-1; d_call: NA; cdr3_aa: CSARDERNTGELFF; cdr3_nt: TGCAGTGCTAGAGATGAGCGGAACACCGGGGAGCTGTTTTTT
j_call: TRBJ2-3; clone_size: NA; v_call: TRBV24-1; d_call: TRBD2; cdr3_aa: CATSDHRSGGADTQYF; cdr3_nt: TGTGCCACCAGTGACCACCGTAGCGGGGGGGCAGATACGCAGTATTTT
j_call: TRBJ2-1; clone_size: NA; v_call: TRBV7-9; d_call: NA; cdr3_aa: CASSYSRLGVPHYNEQFF; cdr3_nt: TGTGCCAGCAGCTACTCCCGTTTAGGAGTCCCTCATTACAATGAGCAGTTCTTC
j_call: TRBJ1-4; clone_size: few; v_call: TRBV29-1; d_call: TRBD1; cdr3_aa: CSVLQGAAEKLFF; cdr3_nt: TGCAGCGTACTACAGGGGGCCGCTGAAAAACTGTTTTTT
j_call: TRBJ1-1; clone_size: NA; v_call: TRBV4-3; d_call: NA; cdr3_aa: CASSPPGLSDTEAFF; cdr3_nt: TGCGCCAGCAGCCCGCCGGGGTTGTCGGACACTGAAGCTTTCTTT
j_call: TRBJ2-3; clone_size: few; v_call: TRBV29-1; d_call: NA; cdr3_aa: CSVEGGFTSSDTQYF; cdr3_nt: TGCAGCGTTGAAGGGGGATTTACTAGTTCAGATACGCAGTATTTT
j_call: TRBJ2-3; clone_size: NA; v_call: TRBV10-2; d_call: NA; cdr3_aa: CASSESEKSTGDTQYF; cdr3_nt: TGCGCCAGCAGTGAGTCGGAGAAGAGTACGGGAGATACGCAGTATTTT
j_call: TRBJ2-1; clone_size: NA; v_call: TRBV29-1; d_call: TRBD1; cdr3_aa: CSGSVSGQAWSEQFF; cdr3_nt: TGCAGCGGTAGCGTTTCAGGACAGGCTTGGAGTGAGCAGTTCTTC
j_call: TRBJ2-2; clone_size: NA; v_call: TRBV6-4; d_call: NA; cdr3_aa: CASSDSELSNTGELFF; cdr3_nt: TGTGCCAGCAGTGACTCGGAACTATCAAACACCGGGGAGCTGTTTTTT
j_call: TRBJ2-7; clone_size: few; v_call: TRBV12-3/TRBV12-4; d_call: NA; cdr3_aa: CASRPAGPFYEQYF; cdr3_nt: TGTGCCAGCAGGCCCGCCGGGCCATTCTACGAGCAGTACTTC
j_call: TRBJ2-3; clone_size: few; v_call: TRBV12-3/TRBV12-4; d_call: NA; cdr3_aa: CASSAFGGDTQYF; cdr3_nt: TGTGCCAGCAGCGCGTTTGGTGGGGATACGCAGTATTTT
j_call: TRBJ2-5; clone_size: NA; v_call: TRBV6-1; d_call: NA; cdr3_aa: CASRAGGAQETQYF; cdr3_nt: TGTGCCAGCAGGGCCGGGGGCGCACAAGAGACCCAGTACTTC
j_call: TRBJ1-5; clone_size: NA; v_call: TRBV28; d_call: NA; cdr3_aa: CASSPGGSDNQPQHF; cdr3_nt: TGTGCCAGCAGTCCCGGAGGGTCTGACAATCAGCCCCAGCATTTT
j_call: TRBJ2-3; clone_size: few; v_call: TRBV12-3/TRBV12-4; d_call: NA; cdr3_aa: CASSPIADPDTQYF; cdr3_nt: TGTGCCAGCAGCCCCATAGCGGACCCCGATACGCAGTATTTT
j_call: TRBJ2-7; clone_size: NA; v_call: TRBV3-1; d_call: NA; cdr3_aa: CASRSGPLFDEQYF; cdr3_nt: TGTGCCAGCAGATCCGGGCCCCTTTTTGACGAGCAGTACTTC